This T cell receptor (beta chain) was found in a study of blood T cell repertoires in COVID-19. Background on the study: The study drew acute and convalescent COVID-19 samples from the United States, Italy and Spain. In each case, the material was cDNA or gDNA derived from T cells, B-cell-depleted T cells, or PBMCs.

This CDR3 is built from 13 residues. The germline V gene encodes CDR1 SQVTM and CDR2 ANQGSEA. Deletions cut 1 base from V and 3 bases from J, with 9 bases between. Assay used: immunoSEQ multiplex PCR; TCRdb lists only in-frame clones, some missing. The table lists about 150,000 clones, about nine tenths of them singletons. The specimen sequenced was PBMCs or T cells enriched from blood (not recorded which). The origin of this receptor is a woman aged 40 to 49 who had been exposed to COVID-19. The V call is TRBV29-1, the J call TRBJ1-1; D is uncertain. CDR3 in DNA: TGCAGCGTTGAAGGACACTTGGACACTGAAGCTTTCTTT. As protein: CSVEGHLDTEAFF.